Below, 5 T cell receptor beta chains from the same sample are listed, as sequenced in a study of blood T cell repertoires in COVID-19. Produced via immunoSEQ multiplex PCR; TCRdb's table is partial and in-frame only. The profile shows roughly 200,000 clones, around nine tenths of them singletons. The specimen was peripheral blood. These receptors were obtained from a man aged 55 to 70 who had recovered from COVID-19.

The chain recombines TRBV27 with TRBJ2-7, with D unclear. The germline CDR1 and CDR2 sequences are MNHEY and SMNVEV (reference sequence). V was clipped by 6 bases and J by 6 bases, with 9 bases between them. The CDR3 loop spans 11 amino acids. CDR3 in DNA: TGTGCCAGCAGCTATGGGCCCGAGCAGTACTTC. It translates to CASSYGPEQYF.

This chain joins TRBV5-4 and TRBJ1-1; a possible D gene is TRBD1 (6 bases). Germline values: CDR1 SGHNT, CDR2 YYREEE (reference sequence). Trimming left V 4 bases short and J 0 bases short, with 7 bases between. The CDR3 totals 13 residues. CDR3 nucleotide sequence: TGTGCCAGCAGCCAGGGGTTGAACACTGAAGCTTTCTTT. Its translation: CASSQGLNTEAFF.

This chain joins TRBV19 and TRBJ2-1, with 9 bases aligning to TRBD1. V gave up 9 bases and J gave up 9 bases; unmatched junction bases: 9. The germline gives CDR1 LNHDA, CDR2 SQIVND (reference sequence). The CDR3 is made up of 13 amino acids. In DNA, the CDR3 is TGTGCCAGCGCGACAGGGGGGGCAGGTGAGCAGTTCTTC. It yields the protein CASATGGAGEQFF.

The chain carries TRBV28 and TRBJ1-4; D is undetermined. Trimming took off 2 bases at V and 7 bases at J, with 5 bases between the two ends. The germline V gene encodes CDR1 MDHEN and CDR2 SYDVKM. CDR3 length equals 12 residues. The CDR3 is CASSLPGEKLFF. The CDR3 nucleotides read TGTGCCAGCAGTTTACCAGGTGAAAAACTGTTTTTT.

The V and J genes are TRBV27 and TRBJ1-3; D is perhaps TRBD1 (5 bases). V gave up 5 bases and J gave up 4 bases, with 15 bases separating them. The CDR3 has 15 residues. The germline CDR1 and CDR2 sequences are MNHEY and SMNVEV (reference sequence). CDR3 region: CASSITGTSGNTIYF. The CDR3, as DNA: TGTGCCAGCAGTATTACCGGGACTTCGGGAAACACCATATATTTT.